This T cell receptor (beta chain) is from a study of T cells after yellow fever vaccination. The V gene lost 4 bases and the J gene lost 10 bases, with 17 bases spanning the gap. This CDR3 is built from 15 residues. Germline V gene data show CDR1 as LGHDT and CDR2 as YNNKEL (reference sequence). This clonotype was picked up a small number of times. MiXCR, run by TCRdb on the 5' RACE reads, gives a single entry per CDR3 protein. The table shows about 350,000 distinct CDR3 sequences, with 4.1% occurring only once. The rearrangement uses TRBV3-1 and TRBJ1-6, with D perhaps matching TRBD1 (5 bases). The TCR was taken from a man between 18 and 29 years old who received the YFV17D yellow fever vaccine. Sequencing used PBMCs, obtained 5 days after the yellow fever booster vaccination. The CDR3 DNA is TGTGCCAGCAGCCGCCAAACCCATCGGGGGTCACCCCTCCACTTT. Translation: CASSRQTHRGSPLHF.